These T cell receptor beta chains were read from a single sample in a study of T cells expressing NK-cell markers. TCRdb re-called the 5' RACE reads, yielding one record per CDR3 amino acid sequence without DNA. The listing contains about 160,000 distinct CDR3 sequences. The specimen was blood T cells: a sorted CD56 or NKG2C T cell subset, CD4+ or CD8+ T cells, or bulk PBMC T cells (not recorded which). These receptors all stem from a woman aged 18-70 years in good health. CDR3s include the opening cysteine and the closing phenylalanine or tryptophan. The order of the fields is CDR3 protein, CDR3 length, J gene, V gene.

CDR3 protein: CASSTWTQTNEKLFF
CDR3 length: 15
J gene: TRBJ1-4
V gene: TRBV12-3/TRBV12-4

CDR3 protein: CASTRTGENNEQFF
CDR3 length: 14
J gene: TRBJ2-1
V gene: TRBV9

CDR3 protein: CSGQTGFTEAFF
CDR3 length: 12
J gene: TRBJ1-1
V gene: TRBV20-1

CDR3 protein: CASSFGRGETEAFF
CDR3 length: 14
J gene: TRBJ1-1
V gene: TRBV11-1

CDR3 protein: CASSPRGGLAGGLRHF
CDR3 length: 16
J gene: TRBJ2-7
V gene: TRBV7-9

CDR3 protein: CASSRGLADVNEQFF
CDR3 length: 15
J gene: TRBJ2-1
V gene: TRBV7-7

CDR3 protein: CASSHDALAGNEQFF
CDR3 length: 15
J gene: TRBJ2-1
V gene: TRBV27

CDR3 protein: CASSELVYEQYF
CDR3 length: 12
J gene: TRBJ2-7
V gene: TRBV12-3/TRBV12-4

CDR3 protein: CASSPPASGYNEQFF
CDR3 length: 15
J gene: TRBJ2-1
V gene: TRBV18

CDR3 protein: CASRGWDEFIPQHF
CDR3 length: 14
J gene: TRBJ1-5
V gene: TRBV6-1

CDR3 protein: CASSLYTSGVGEQYF
CDR3 length: 15
J gene: TRBJ2-7
V gene: TRBV7-2

CDR3 protein: CASSLRSGEAEAFF
CDR3 length: 14
J gene: TRBJ1-1
V gene: TRBV12-3/TRBV12-4